Shown below are 6 T cell receptor beta chains from a single sample sequenced in a study of tumor-infiltrating lymphocytes in oesophageal squamous cell carcinoma. In TCRdb, the PCR reads were re-called with MiXCR into one record per CDR3 protein. The table has about 19,000 distinct CDR3 sequences, around 38% seen once. Sequenced sample: blood. Every receptor here comes from a male donor with esophageal squamous cell carcinoma.

This clonotype turned up a few times. The chain employs TRBV2 and TRBJ1-5; D remains unclear. Trimming pared 1 base from V and 1 base from J, leaving 14 bases between. The germline gives CDR1 SNHLY, CDR2 FYNNEI. The CDR3 has 17 amino acids. CDR3 nucleotide sequence: TGTGCCAGCAGTGAAGGGGTCACGGTTCCCAGCAATCAGCCCCAGCATTTT. It encodes CASSEGVTVPSNQPQHF.

The chain combines TRBV7-2 with TRBJ2-6; possible D gene TRBD1, 5 bases. The CDR3 has 14 amino acids. Germline-derived CDR1 and CDR2 are SGHTA and FQGNSA. Trimming took 3 bases from V and 2 from J, leaving 5 bases between them. This CDR3 is CASSLTAGANVLTF. The CDR3 coding sequence is TGTGCCAGCAGCTTGACAGCTGGGGCCAACGTCCTGACTTTC.

This chain links TRBV7-2 with TRBJ2-1, with D uncertain. V was trimmed by 1 base and J by 0 bases, leaving 7 bases between them. Per germline, CDR1 SGHTA and CDR2 FQGNSA. The CDR3 contains 15 residues. The CDR3: CASSLDLSSYNEQFF. The CDR3 nucleotides read TGTGCCAGCAGCTTAGATCTTAGCTCCTACAATGAGCAGTTCTTC.

V and J are TRBV10-3 and TRBJ2-1; 10 bases agree with TRBD1. The end of the DNA fits TRBJ1-2 better, so the J call may be wrong. CDR3 length: 15 residues. The germline gives CDR1 ENHRY, CDR2 SYGVKD. The CDR3 spells CAISEADRGQIGYTF. The CDR3 nucleotides are TGTGCCATCAGTGAGGCCGACAGGGGGCAAATTGGCTACACCTTC.

This clonotype was observed at least ten times. A much larger clone sits a single nucleotide away, making a read error possible. This chain uses TRBV7-2 with TRBJ2-7; TRBD2 is a possible D gene (6 bases). Trimming left V 5 bases short and J 7 bases short, with 18 bases between. The V gene's germline CDR1 is SGHTA and CDR2 FQGNSA. This CDR3 is built from 14 residues. As DNA, the CDR3 is TGTGCCAGCAGCCTGGGGGGACCCTCCGATGAGCAGTACTTC. It codes for CASSLGGPSDEQYF. The complete variable domain, with remaining parts taken from reference TRBV7-2 and TRBJ2-7, reads GAGVSQSPSNKVTEKGKDVELRCDPISGHTALYWYRQSLGQGLEFLIYFQGNSAPDKSGLPSDRFSAERTGGSVSTLTIQRTQQEDSAVYLCASSLGGPSDEQYFGPGTRLTVT.

Of note for this clonotype: The germline gene is not matched at one end of the junction; a read error may be the cause. The chain uses TRBV7-3 and TRBJ2-5; a possible D gene is TRBD2 (6 bases). Germline-derived CDR1 and CDR2 are SGHTA and FQGTGA. CDR3 length equals 15 residues. The CDR3 region has the DNA TGTGCTAGCAGCTTAACGGGGGTCCTACAAGAGACCCAGTACTTC. Protein: CASSLTGVLQETQYF.